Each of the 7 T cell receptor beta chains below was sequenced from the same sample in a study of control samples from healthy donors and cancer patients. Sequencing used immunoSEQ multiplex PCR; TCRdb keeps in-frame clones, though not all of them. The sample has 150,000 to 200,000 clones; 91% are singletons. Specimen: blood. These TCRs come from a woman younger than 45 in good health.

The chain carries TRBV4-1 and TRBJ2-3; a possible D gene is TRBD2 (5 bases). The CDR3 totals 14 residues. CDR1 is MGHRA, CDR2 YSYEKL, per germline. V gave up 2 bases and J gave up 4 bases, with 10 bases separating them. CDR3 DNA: TGCGCCAGCAGCCAACCAACTAGGGCAGATACGCAGTATTTT. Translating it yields CASSQPTRADTQYF.

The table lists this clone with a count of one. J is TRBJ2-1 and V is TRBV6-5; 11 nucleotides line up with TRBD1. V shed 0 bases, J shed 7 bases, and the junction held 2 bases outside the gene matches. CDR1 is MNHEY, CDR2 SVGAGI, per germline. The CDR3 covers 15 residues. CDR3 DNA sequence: TGTGCCAGCAGTTACTCGGGGGACAGGGGGAATGAGCAGTTCTTC. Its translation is CASSYSGDRGNEQFF.

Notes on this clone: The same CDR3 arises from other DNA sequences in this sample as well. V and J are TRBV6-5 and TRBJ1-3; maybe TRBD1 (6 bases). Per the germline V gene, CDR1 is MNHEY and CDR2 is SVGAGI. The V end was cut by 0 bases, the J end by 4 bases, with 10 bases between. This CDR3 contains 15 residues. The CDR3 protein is CASSYSGAWGNTIYF. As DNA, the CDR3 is TGTGCCAGCAGTTACTCGGGGGCTTGGGGAAACACCATATATTTT.

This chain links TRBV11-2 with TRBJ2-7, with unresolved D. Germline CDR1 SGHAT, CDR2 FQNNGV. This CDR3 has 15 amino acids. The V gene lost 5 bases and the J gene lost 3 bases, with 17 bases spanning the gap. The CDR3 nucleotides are TGTGCCAGCAGCCCCGTTAGCAGACGCCTCTACGAGCAGTACTTC. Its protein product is CASSPVSRRLYEQYF. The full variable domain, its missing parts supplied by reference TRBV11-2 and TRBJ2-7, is EAGVAQSPRYKIIEKRQSVAFWCNPISGHATLYWYQQILGQGPKLLIQFQNNGVVDDSQLPKDRFSAERLKGVDSTLKIQPAKLEDSAVYLCASSPVSRRLYEQYFGPGTRLTVT.

CDR3 in DNA: TGCGCCAGCAGTGAGAGGGATGGCACTGAAGCTTTCTTT. This sequence encodes CASSERDGTEAFF. The chain has TRBV10-2 and TRBJ1-1, with unresolved D. CDR3 length: 13 amino acids. V was shortened by 2 bases and J by 4 bases, with 8 bases between the two germline ends. The germline V gene has CDR1 WSHSY and CDR2 SAAADI.

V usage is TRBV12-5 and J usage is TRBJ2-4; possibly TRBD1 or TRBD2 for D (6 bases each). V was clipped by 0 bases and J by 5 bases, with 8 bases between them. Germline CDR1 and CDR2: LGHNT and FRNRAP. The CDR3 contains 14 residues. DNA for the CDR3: TGTGCTAGTGGTTTGGTTGGGGGGCAAAACATTCAGTACTTC. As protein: CASGLVGGQNIQYF.

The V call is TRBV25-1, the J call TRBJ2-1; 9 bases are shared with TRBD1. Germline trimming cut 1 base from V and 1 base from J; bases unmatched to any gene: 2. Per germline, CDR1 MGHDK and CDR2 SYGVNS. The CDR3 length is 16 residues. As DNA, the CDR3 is TGTGCCAGCAGTGAATCTGGGACAGGGTCCTACAATGAGCAGTTCTTC. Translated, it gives CASSESGTGSYNEQFF.